This TCR beta chain was sequenced in a study of vaccination effects on CD4 cells after COVID-19 (dated by TCRdb to between 2021 and 2024). General notes on the study: Across the study, the median time from the second dose to post-vaccine sampling was 72 days (range 14 to 241). The study compared SARS-CoV-2 spike-specific CD4+ TCR repertoires before and after mRNA vaccination in COVID-19 convalescent patients and infection-naive vaccine recipients. The full study included around ten COVID-19 convalescent patients and a handful of SARS-CoV-2-naive healthy vaccine recipients. In the study, cultures from other donors were sequenced using the Oncomine TCR Beta short-read assay on an Illumina iSeq 100.

The library was obtained by the immunoSEQ multiplex PCR assay. DNA from the cultured, isolated CD4+ T cells was subjected to TCR beta CDR3 sequencing. The paper's processing steps were these. Non-productive TCR sequences were removed and reads were trimmed to the CDR3 region, keeping CDR3s of at least 7 amino acids. The MANAFEST web app was used to pick out antigen-specific clonotypes by comparing their expansion in peptide wells with that in reference cultures. Positive clones required FDR<0.05 expansion versus reference and all other wells, odds ratio above 5, and frequency above 0.1% in two replicate wells. A clonotype was called cross-reactive if it was significantly expanded both in SARS-CoV-2 spike wells and in at least one common cold coronavirus spike condition. Levenshtein distance calculated with the stringdist R package was used to assess CDR3 similarity, and unrooted trees were constructed with ape in R 3.6.1. This is the immuneACCESS table as TCRdb keeps it, with only in-frame sequences that have V and J called. A part of the clones is gone; compared with another copy, unresolved V genes explain less than half, and the rest is unexplained. The V and J calls and clone size come from that table; D and trimming were worked out from the DNA. The sample includes tens of thousands of clones, with roughly 78% observed a single time. Roughly 1.6% of the sample comes from the top ten.

Concerning this clone: Its antigen is still unknown. Qualities for individual bases were not recorded, and no much larger clone is one base off.

In the ViraFEST assay, PBMC were stimulated with viral peptide pools, and antigen-specific CD4+ T cell clonotypes were then identified by expansion using TCR sequencing. After more than nine days of culture, CD4+ T cells were isolated with the EasySep CD4+ T cell isolation kit. Two doses of either the BNT162b2 or the mRNA-1273 mRNA SARS-CoV-2 vaccine were administered to participants. Healthy vaccine recipients had no prior SARS-CoV-2 infection, confirmed by negative nucleocapsid antibodies before and after vaccination. Some 2 million PBMC per well were cultured in IMDM with about 5% human AB serum, 10 IU/ml IL-2 and gentamicin, plus 10 ug/ml peptides. On days 3 and 7, half of the culture medium was replaced with fresh IL-2-containing medium. Unless noted otherwise, every peptide stimulation condition was cultured in triplicate wells. PBMC were separated from whole blood using Ficoll-Paque Plus gradient centrifugation and were then either cryopreserved at -140C or used fresh. The overlapping peptide pools covered the spike proteins of SARS-CoV-2 as well as those of the common cold coronaviruses HCoV-NL63, HCoV-OC43 and HCoV-229E. The QIAamp micro DNA kit was used to extract genomic DNA from the cultured CD4+ T cells.

The CDR3 contains 13 residues, cysteine and phenylalanine counted. The read is trimmed to its CDR3 DNA, 39 bases read in frame from base 1. Reading the germline V gene gives CDR1 SGHRS and CDR2 YFSETQ. V gives up 4 bases and J gives up 2 bases, and the segment between their germline ends measures 9 bases. The research as a whole found: Both infection-induced and vaccine-induced clones contracted markedly at late post-vaccination timepoints, which is consistent with waning T cell responses. Among healthy vaccine recipients, nearly all vaccine-induced clones were SARS-CoV-2 mono-reactive, and only 1 of 255 was cross-reactive with common cold coronaviruses. Limitations of the study were the small number of convalescent patients and the absence of early post-infection timepoints.

Source: CD4+ T cells from PBMCs cultured with HCoV-NL63 spike peptides, taken after COVID-19 vaccination. Reading the label with the study, this specimen's cell subset or site is: HCoV-NL63 spike overlapping peptide pool stimulation. This receptor was obtained from a human donor who received a COVID-19 vaccine. Some clones in this sample may be carry-over from other donors' samples. The rearranged segments are TRBV5-1 and TRBJ1-1, with no confident D gene call. The bases read TGCGCCAGCAGCCCAAATCTAAACACTGAAGCTTTCTTT. This is translated as CASSPNLNTEAFF. Full variable domain (CDR3 extended with the reference TRBV5-1 and TRBJ1-1 proteins): KAGVTQTPRYLIKTRGQQVTLSCSPISGHRSVSWYQQTPGQGLQFLFEYFSETQRNKGNFPGRFSGRQFSNSRSEMNVSTLELGDSALYLCASSPNLNTEAFFGQGTRLTVV.